These 24 T cell receptor beta chains came from one sample sequenced in a study of T cells in Graves' hyperthyroidism and ophthalmopathy (dated by TCRdb to the late 2010s). Libraries were constructed by multiplex PCR. Sequencing used an Illumina HiSeq 2000. The TCR beta CDR3 regions were amplified from the RNA transcripts. The TCR CDR3 was subjected to a first round of RT-PCR using the HTBI primer set and the Qiagen OneStep RT-PCR kit. Clones were called with MiXCR by TCRdb after fastp trimmed the public reads at Q25, and only in-frame beta chains were retained. Every entry covers one CDR3 protein and lists the most common genes and DNA from its rows. Counted in this sample were some 570,000 distinct CDR3 sequences; roughly 15% of them appeared once. The ten biggest clones cover 17% of the sample. The sequencing sample was made of blood. These TCRs come from a woman aged 18-29 years with Graves' ophthalmopathy.

For this clonotype: A read error may explain this, as a much larger clone is one base away. The V and J genes are TRBV18 and TRBJ2-7; D is undetermined. This CDR3 is 13 amino acids long. Germline V CDR1 and CDR2: KGHSH, LQKENI. The CDR3 DNA follows: TGTGCCAGCCCACCACGCGCACTCTACGAGCAGTACTTC. It yields the protein CASPPRALYEQYF.

The chain carries TRBV2 and TRBJ2-5, with 7 nucleotides matching TRBD1. Germline V CDR1 and CDR2: SNHLY, FYNNEI. The junction had 0 bases not matched to a gene; V was cut back by 2 bases and J by 3 bases. The CDR3 loop spans 13 amino acids. The CDR3, as DNA: TGTGCCAGCAGTGAACAGGGGGAAGAGACCCAGTACTTC. This translates into CASSEQGEETQYF.

There are many counts of this clonotype. The chain uses TRBV27 and TRBJ2-1; 10 bases match TRBD2. The germline CDR1 and CDR2 sequences are MNHEY and SMNVEV (reference sequence). The CDR3 covers 19 residues. V was clipped by 4 bases and J by 7 bases; unmatched bases: 19. The chain's CDR3 is CASSSTPDEVAGGRNEQFF. The DNA for the CDR3 is TGTGCCAGCAGTTCCACTCCGGACGAGGTAGCGGGGGGTAGGAATGAGCAGTTCTTC.

This clonotype was observed many times. The chain links TRBV2 to TRBJ2-7, with D possibly matching TRBD1 (6 bases). V dropped 6 bases and J dropped 0 bases, with 12 bases sitting between them. CDR3 length: 14 residues. Per the germline V gene, CDR1 is SNHLY and CDR2 is FYNNEI. CDR3 sequence: CASSTGQGSYEQYF. The CDR3 bases are TGTGCCAGCAGCACAGGGCAGGGCTCCTACGAGCAGTACTTC.

Only a few counts were recorded for this clonotype. This sequence joins TRBV6-8 and TRBJ1-5; TRBD1 agrees at 7 bases. V shed 0 bases and J 1 base; nucleotides not matched to a gene: 12. There are 19 residues in the CDR3. Germline-derived CDR1 and CDR2 are MNHGY and SAAAGT. The CDR3 DNA is TGTGCCAGCAGTTACTCGACAGGGACACGACAGGGAAGCAATCAGCCCCAGCATTTT. Its protein is CASSYSTGTRQGSNQPQHF.

This clonotype was seen many times. This rearrangement joins TRBV28 to TRBJ1-5; weak D call: TRBD1 (5 bases). The CDR3 has 13 residues. V lost 10 bases to trimming and J lost 5 bases, with 15 bases between them. Germline V gives CDR1 MDHEN, CDR2 SYDVKM. The CDR3 region is CATGERGDQPQHF. The DNA for the CDR3 is TGTGCCACGGGGGAGAGGGGTGATCAGCCCCAGCATTTT.

The sample holds many counts of this clonotype. The rearrangement uses TRBV7-2 and TRBJ1-1; 9 bases fit TRBD1. Germline loops: CDR1 SGHTA, CDR2 FQGNSA. Trimming at V came to 3 bases and at J to 4 bases, leaving 6 bases not matched to a gene. This CDR3 comprises 15 residues. Here the CDR3 DNA reads TGTGCCAGCAGCTTCCGGGACAGGGTATCCACTGAAGCTTTCTTT. Its translation is CASSFRDRVSTEAFF.

This clonotype was counted a few times. The V call is TRBV27, the J call TRBJ2-1; 11 nucleotides match TRBD2. Germline V gene lookup returns CDR1 MNHEY and CDR2 SMNVEV (reference sequence). The CDR3 covers 15 residues. With V trimmed by 7 bases and J by 5 bases, 7 bases remained unmatched. CDR3 loop: CASIPTSGSDNEQFF. The CDR3, as DNA: TGTGCCAGCATCCCCACTAGCGGGAGTGACAATGAGCAGTTCTTC.

The chain employs TRBV6-1 and TRBJ1-2, with D maybe TRBD1 (5 bases). Germline V gene sequence: CDR1 MNHNS, CDR2 SASEGT. The V and J ends lost 5 bases and 4 bases respectively, with 14 bases between them. The CDR3 contains 14 residues. The CDR3, as DNA: TGTGCCAGCAGTTGGACGCAGGGTCCCTATGGCTACACCTTC. Translated: CASSWTQGPYGYTF.

V and J are TRBV25-1 and TRBJ2-5; D remains ambiguous. The V gene lost 1 base and the J gene lost 3 bases, with 12 bases spanning the gap. CDR1 is MGHDK, CDR2 SYGVNS, per germline. The CDR3 totals 15 residues. CDR3 residues: CASSEWVGLEETQYF. In DNA, the CDR3 is TGTGCCAGCAGTGAATGGGTAGGGCTAGAAGAGACCCAGTACTTC.

This chain connects TRBV20-1 to TRBJ2-1; no clear D gene. Between the trimmed V and J ends, which lost 7 bases and 1 base, there was a span of 11 bases. This CDR3 has 13 amino acids. From germline, CDR1 is DFQATT and CDR2 SNEGSKA (reference sequence). CDR3 bases: TGCAGTGGCGGCCGGATGTCCTACAATGAGCAGTTCTTC. Translated: CSGGRMSYNEQFF.

This clonotype has ten or more counts. This rearrangement joins TRBV5-1 to TRBJ2-3; 11 bases agree with TRBD2. Per germline, CDR1 SGHRS and CDR2 YFSETQ. This CDR3 has 18 residues. The ends lost 2 bases at V and 6 bases at J; junction bases unmatched: 14. The CDR3 bases are TGCGCCAGCAGCTTTGAGACTAGCGGGGTACTTAGCAGTGATACGCAGTATTTT. Amino acids: CASSFETSGVLSSDTQYF.

Many counts were recorded for this clonotype. The rearrangement joins TRBV7-6 to TRBJ1-1; D is unresolved. Germline CDR1 and CDR2: SGHVS and FNYEAQ. V dropped 1 base and J dropped 8 bases, with 11 bases sitting between them. This CDR3 has 13 residues. This CDR3 reads CASSLGSGYEAFF. CDR3 coding DNA: TGTGCCAGCAGCTTAGGGTCGGGGTACGAAGCTTTCTTT.

This clonotype has ten or more counts. The chain employs TRBV5-1 and TRBJ1-2; 8 nucleotides line up with TRBD1. Germline loops: CDR1 SGHRS, CDR2 YFSETQ. This CDR3 has 14 residues. Trimming took 0 bases from V and 8 from J; bases not matched to a gene: 6. The CDR3 coding sequence is TGCGCCAGCAGCTTGGATGGAGACAGGGGCGGCTACACCTTC. As protein: CASSLDGDRGGYTF.

This clonotype showed up many times. This rearrangement joins TRBV2 to TRBJ2-2, with TRBD2 as a possible D gene (7 bases). The germline CDR1 and CDR2 sequences are SNHLY and FYNNEI. This CDR3 spans 17 amino acids. V lost 0 bases and J 2 bases, leaving 13 bases between the germline ends. CDR3 in amino acids: CASSEAREGGNTGELFF. Written as DNA, the CDR3 is TGTGCCAGCAGTGAAGCAAGGGAGGGGGGCAACACCGGGGAGCTGTTTTTT.

This clonotype was seen many times. The chain employs TRBV29-1 and TRBJ2-1; 13 bases are shared with TRBD2. The CDR3 totals 17 residues. The junction had 14 bases not matched to a gene; V was cut back by 5 bases and J by 7 bases. Per germline, CDR1 SQVTM and CDR2 ANQGSEA. CDR3 region: CSVNGRPGTSGNNEQFF. CDR3 sequence (DNA): TGCAGCGTTAACGGGAGACCCGGGACTAGCGGGAATAATGAGCAGTTCTTC.

Only a few counts were recorded for this clonotype. The chain links TRBV27 to TRBJ2-1; D is ambiguous. Trimming took off 6 bases at V and 4 bases at J, with 16 bases between the two ends. Germline-derived CDR1 and CDR2 are MNHEY and SMNVEV (reference sequence). This CDR3 has 15 amino acids. The CDR3 sequence: CASSLSPGLYNEQFF. CDR3 DNA sequence: TGTGCCAGCAGCCTGTCACCCGGCCTATACAATGAGCAGTTCTTC.

At least ten counts were recorded for this clonotype. The gene calls are TRBV20-1 and TRBJ2-1; tentative D call: TRBD2 (6 bases). CDR3 length: 13 amino acids. With 6 bases removed from V and 10 bases from J, the gap between germline ends came to 19 bases. Germline-derived CDR1 and CDR2 are DFQATT and SNEGSKA (reference sequence). The CDR3 DNA reads as TGCAGTGCGAAAGGGACTCCCCTTGGAGAGCAGTTCTTC. Translating it yields CSAKGTPLGEQFF.

This clonotype was observed a few times. The chain is built from TRBV5-8 and TRBJ1-1, with TRBD1 matching over 8 bases. J lost 1 base, V lost 0 bases, and 5 bases had no gene match. Germline CDR1 SGHTS, CDR2 YDEGEE. The CDR3 spans 16 residues. CDR3 sequence: CASSLETGGRNTEAFF. CDR3 DNA sequence: TGTGCCAGCAGCTTGGAAACAGGGGGACGGAACACTGAAGCTTTCTTT.

The CDR3 reads CASTERESYNEQFF. The CDR3, as DNA: TGTGCCAGCACTGAGCGGGAGTCCTACAATGAGCAGTTCTTC. This chain links TRBV7-9 with TRBJ2-1; TRBD2 matches 8 bases. V lost 7 bases to trimming and J lost 1 base; unmatched junction nucleotides: 3. Per germline, CDR1 SEHNR and CDR2 FQNEAQ (reference sequence). The CDR3 extends over 14 amino acids. The whole variable domain, remainder taken from reference TRBV7-9 and TRBJ2-1, is DTGVSQNPRHKITKRGQNVTFRCDPISEHNRLYWYRQTLGQGPEFLTYFQNEAQLEKSRLLSDRFSAERPKGSFSTLEIQRTEQGDSAMYLCASTERESYNEQFFGPGTRLTVL.

This clonotype was seen repeatedly, ten times or more. The chain combines TRBV28 with TRBJ2-1; D may be TRBD1 or TRBD2 (5 bases each). The V gene lost 5 bases and the J gene lost 10 bases, with 18 bases spanning the gap. Germline V gene lookup returns CDR1 MDHEN and CDR2 SYDVKM. There are 14 residues in the CDR3. CDR3 nucleotides: TGTGCCAGCAGTAGCCACCTCCGAGGGGACGAGCAGTTCTTC. Translating gives CASSSHLRGDEQFF.

This clonotype was seen repeatedly, ten times or more. CDR3 in DNA: TGTGCCAGCAGTGAAGGTTTGGGGGGCGTGCGGACAGATACGCAGTATTTT. Amino acids: CASSEGLGGVRTDTQYF. V is TRBV2 and J is TRBJ2-3, with D perhaps assigned TRBD1 or TRBD2 (6 bases each). This CDR3 is 17 amino acids long. The germline V gene encodes CDR1 SNHLY and CDR2 FYNNEI. Trimming shortened V by 1 base and J by 3 bases, and 17 bases separated the two germline ends.

This clonotype was seen ten or more times. The chain combines TRBV29-1 with TRBJ2-5, with 8 bases matching TRBD2. The CDR3 runs to 16 residues. The germline gives CDR1 SQVTM, CDR2 ANQGSEA. V shed 7 bases and J 3 bases; nucleotides not matched to a gene: 16. The CDR3 region is CSAPDASGRKEETQYF. Here the CDR3 DNA reads TGCAGCGCGCCTGATGCTAGCGGGCGGAAGGAAGAGACCCAGTACTTC.

V gene TRBV20-1 combines with J gene TRBJ2-7; D may be TRBD1 or TRBD2 (5 bases each). Per germline, CDR1 DFQATT and CDR2 SNEGSKA (reference sequence). The CDR3 spans 11 residues. The germline V and J ends were trimmed by 8 bases and 4 bases, with 12 bases remaining between them. The CDR3, as DNA: TGCAGTTCACTAGACAGATACGAGCAGTACTTC. Translating gives CSSLDRYEQYF.